This T cell receptor beta chain was sequenced in a study of CD8+CD57+ T cells in acquired aplastic anemia. Study context: Sorted cells (CD4+ and CD8+) yielded DNA amounts that averaged roughly 3.2 ug.

For CDR3 and TCR beta VDJ profiling, genomic DNA was the template used. In TCRdb, the reads were re-called with MiXCR into one record per CDR3 protein. The sample includes about 40,000 distinct CDR3 sequences, 63% seen only once; the top ten take 59%. This clonotype was counted between two and nine times. Patients chosen for sequencing had CD8+CD57+ cells that had expanded, as shown by flow cytometry. The CDR3 has 15 residues. Germline lookup yields CDR1 SNHLY and CDR2 FYNNEI. V gave up 3 bases and J gave up 6 bases; unmatched junction bases: 10. The TCR originated in a human donor with aplastic anemia. Sequencing was done on a sample of sorted CD4+, CD8+, or CD8+CD57+ T cells (not recorded which) from PBMCs. The chain recombines TRBV2 with TRBJ2-5; 7 nucleotides agree with TRBD2. CDR3 sequence: CASSDRASGRKTQYF. The CDR3 bases are TGTGCCAGCAGTGACAGGGCTAGCGGTAGGAAGACCCAGTACTTC.